Presented here are 27 T cell receptor beta chains from one specimen sequenced in a study of T cell responses to AZD1222 COVID-19 vaccine. Produced via immunoSEQ multiplex PCR; TCRdb's table is partial and in-frame only. The sample holds 75,000 to 85,000 clones, approximately 90% seen once. The source material was peripheral blood, sampled 28 days after the second AZD1222 dose. These receptor sequences come from an adult who received the AZD1222 COVID-19 vaccine.

The gene calls are TRBV12-1 and TRBJ1-5. TRBV12-1 is a pseudogene. The CDR3 extends over 15 amino acids. The CDR3 reads CASHNGGGDNQPQHF. In DNA form, the CDR3 reads TGTGCCAGCCATAATGGAGGGGGGGACAATCAGCCCCAGCATTTT.

The chain employs TRBV3-1 (or the pseudogene TRBV3-2) and TRBJ2-3, with 7 nucleotides matching TRBD2. Trimming removed 4 bases from V and 9 bases from J; junction bases left unmatched: 7. Germline V gene data show CDR1 as LGHDT and CDR2 as YNNKEL (reference sequence). The CDR3 loop spans 13 amino acids. CDR3 sequence: CASSRIGEGTQYF. In DNA, the CDR3 is TGTGCCAGCAGCCGAATAGGGGAGGGAACGCAGTATTTT.

The rearrangement links TRBV3-1 (or the pseudogene TRBV3-2) to TRBJ2-1; perhaps D is TRBD1 or TRBD2 (6 bases each). The CDR3 is 17 amino acids. Trimming stripped 3 bases from V and 2 bases from J, with 17 bases between. Germline-derived CDR1 and CDR2 are LGHDT and YNNKEL (reference sequence). For the CDR3, the DNA is TGTGCCAGCAGCCAGGTGGTACGGGGGCAAACCTACAATGAGCAGTTCTTC. Encoded protein: CASSQVVRGQTYNEQFF.

The V call is TRBV4-3, the J call TRBJ2-6; TRBD1 or TRBD2 may be the D gene (6 bases each). V was trimmed by 0 bases and J by 0 bases, leaving 15 bases between them. CDR1 and CDR2 (germline): LGHNA, YSLEER. There are 19 residues in the CDR3. Written as DNA, the CDR3 is TGCGCCAGCAGCCAAGATGGGGGGCGGGGTTTCTCTGGGGCCAACGTCCTGACTTTC. It translates to CASSQDGGRGFSGANVLTF.

In regard to this clone: The junction differs from germline at one of its ends, possibly a read error. The chain recombines TRBV7-9 with TRBJ2-1; the match to TRBD2 covers 11 bases. Germline CDR1 SEHNR, CDR2 FQNEAQ (reference sequence). The CDR3 is made up of 15 amino acids. Here the CDR3 DNA reads TGTGCCAGCAGCGTAGCGGGGGGGCCGAACAATGAGCAGTTCTTC. It codes for CASSVAGGPNNEQFF.

The J gene is TRBJ2-3, the V gene TRBV5-3; 7 bases fit TRBD1. TRBV5-3 counts as an open reading frame of uncertain function. V trimming: 1 base; J trimming: 3 bases; junction bases outside the gene matches: 8. This CDR3 contains 16 residues. The CDR3 loop reads CARSLFSRGLTDTQYF. CDR3 nucleotide sequence: TGTGCCAGAAGCTTGTTTAGCAGGGGGTTGACAGATACGCAGTATTTT.

This rearrangement joins TRBV29-1 to TRBJ1-1, with D possibly being TRBD1 (5 bases). Germline CDR1 reads SQVTM; CDR2 reads ANQGSEA. V shed 1 base and J shed 3 bases, with 18 bases lying between them. The CDR3 covers 16 residues. DNA for the CDR3: TGCAGCGTTGAAGGAGAGGCAGGGTACTATGACACTGAAGCTTTCTTT. It encodes CSVEGEAGYYDTEAFF.

V and J are TRBV5-5 and TRBJ1-4; possibly TRBD1 for D (5 bases). V was clipped by 0 bases and J by 8 bases, with 17 bases between them. CDR1 and CDR2 (germline): SGHKS, YYEKEE (reference sequence). The length of the CDR3 is 16 residues. CDR3 residues: CASSLEAGVGWEKLFF. The DNA of the CDR3 is TGTGCCAGCAGCTTGGAAGCGGGGGTTGGTTGGGAAAAACTGTTTTTT.

V is TRBV28 and J is TRBJ2-7; D might be TRBD1 (6 bases). Trimming stripped 3 bases from V and 3 bases from J, with 15 bases between. Germline V gene sequence: CDR1 MDHEN, CDR2 SYDVKM. The CDR3 covers 15 residues. The CDR3 loop is CASSFWGQGNYEQYF. The CDR3 DNA reads TGTGCCAGCAGTTTCTGGGGACAAGGGAACTACGAGCAGTACTTC.

This sequence joins TRBV6-1 and TRBJ2-7, with 12 bases fitting TRBD2. Per the germline V gene, CDR1 is MNHNS and CDR2 is SASEGT. The length of the CDR3 is 14 residues. V trimming: 10 bases; J trimming: 6 bases; junction bases outside the gene matches: 10. The CDR3 nucleotides read TGTGCCACCAGGGCTAGCGGGGGGGTCGTCGAGCAGTACTTC. Translating it yields CATRASGGVVEQYF.

In this sample, this clone turned up once. The J gene is TRBJ2-3, the V gene TRBV7-8, with 11 nucleotides matching TRBD2. Germline V gives CDR1 SGHVS, CDR2 FQNEAQ. Trimming removed 2 bases from V and 3 bases from J; junction bases left unmatched: 4. This CDR3 is 16 amino acids long. The CDR3 sequence is CASSLRASGGTDTQYF. DNA of the CDR3: TGTGCCAGCAGCTTACGGGCTAGCGGGGGGACAGATACGCAGTATTTT. Variable domain in full (rest from reference TRBV7-8 and TRBJ2-3): GAGVSQSPRYKVAKRGQDVALRCDPISGHVSLFWYQQALGQGPEFLTYFQNEAQLDKSGLPSDRFFAERPEGSVSTLKIQRTQQEDSAVYLCASSLRASGGTDTQYFGPGTRLTVL.

V is TRBV7-2 and J is TRBJ2-3; 8 positions match TRBD2. This CDR3 is 19 amino acids long. Germline V CDR1 and CDR2: SGHTA, FQGNSA. Trimming cost V 5 bases and J 9 bases; bases outside gene matches: 25. The CDR3 reads CASSPLSPLSSGSSPTQYF. DNA of the CDR3: TGTGCCAGCAGCCCGCTTAGTCCCCTCTCTAGCGGGTCCTCCCCAACGCAGTATTTT.

CDR3 nucleotides: TGTGCCAGCAGCAGCAGTGCGGGTAATGAAAAACTGTTTTTT. Translating it yields CASSSSAGNEKLFF. V gene TRBV27 combines with J gene TRBJ1-4; D remains unclear. V shed 6 bases and J shed 4 bases, with 12 bases lying between them. The CDR3 has 14 residues. The V gene's germline CDR1 is MNHEY and CDR2 SMNVEV (reference sequence).

V and J are TRBV9 and TRBJ1-3; D unresolved. Germline assignment: CDR1 SGDLS and CDR2 YYNGEE. V was cut by 0 bases and J by 0 bases, with 19 bases left in between. CDR3 length: 19 amino acids. The CDR3 DNA is TGTGCCAGCAGCGTAGCGACTGGTTCGAACTTATACTCTGGAAACACCATATATTTT. Translating gives CASSVATGSNLYSGNTIYF.

This clone was seen a single time. V is TRBV6-5 and J is TRBJ1-5, with unresolved D. V gave up 7 bases and J gave up 0 bases, with 7 bases separating them. The germline gives CDR1 MNHEY, CDR2 SVGAGI. The CDR3 extends over 13 amino acids. CDR3 coding DNA: TGTGCCAGCATTCTCAATAGCAATCAGCCCCAGCATTTT. Protein: CASILNSNQPQHF.

The chain couples TRBV11-2 to TRBJ1-4; 7 bases fit TRBD1. The CDR3 runs 14 residues. The germline V gene encodes CDR1 SGHAT and CDR2 FQNNGV. V lost 3 bases and J lost 8; bases outside the gene matches: 6. The CDR3 DNA reads as TGTGCCAGCAGCTTCGGACAAGGGGGCGAAAAACTGTTTTTT. Residues: CASSFGQGGEKLFF.

In its sample, this clone was seen once. V is TRBV28 and J is TRBJ1-2; 9 nucleotides line up with TRBD1. CDR3 length: 15 residues. Germline CDR1 reads MDHEN; CDR2 reads SYDVKM. V lost 4 bases to trimming and J lost 3 bases; unmatched junction nucleotides: 6. The CDR3 reads CASSSGHRGHYGYTF. DNA for the CDR3: TGTGCCAGCAGTTCCGGTCACAGGGGGCACTATGGCTACACCTTC.

J is TRBJ2-7 and V is TRBV5-4; D unclear. The ends were cut back, 3 bases at V and 7 bases at J, with 14 bases in the middle. Germline-derived CDR1 and CDR2 are SGHNT and YYREEE (reference sequence). CDR3 length equals 13 residues. CDR3 sequence: CASSWAPSGEQYF. For the CDR3, the DNA is TGTGCCAGCAGCTGGGCGCCGTCGGGTGAGCAGTACTTC.

The gene calls are TRBV25-1 and TRBJ2-6; D possibly corresponds to TRBD2 (5 bases). CDR1 MGHDK and CDR2 SYGVNS come from the germline V gene. Trimming cost V 3 bases and J 1 base, with 7 bases left between them. CDR3 length: 15 residues. The DNA of the CDR3 is TGTGCCAGCAGTGATTCGGGGTCTGGGGCCAACGTCCTGACTTTC. This codes for CASSDSGSGANVLTF.

The chain combines TRBV28 with TRBJ2-1; the match to TRBD2 covers 7 bases. The CDR3 is 16 amino acids. After removal of 7 bases from V and 4 bases from J, the junction contained 13 bases not matched to a gene. Germline assignment: CDR1 MDHEN and CDR2 SYDVKM. DNA for the CDR3: TGTGCCAGCACCCCCTGGGGGGGGGACCCTTACAATGAGCAGTTCTTC. Translation: CASTPWGGDPYNEQFF. Looking up the rest from reference TRBV28 and TRBJ2-1 gives the full variable domain: DVKVTQSSRYLVKRTGEKVFLECVQDMDHENMFWYRQDPGLGLRLIYFSYDVKMKEKGDIPEGYSVSREKKERFSLILESASTNQTSMYLCASTPWGGDPYNEQFFGPGTRLTVL.

The chain couples TRBV24-1 to TRBJ1-2, with TRBD1 as a possible D gene (5 bases). Germline V gene sequence: CDR1 KGHDR, CDR2 SFDVKD. The CDR3 has 14 amino acids. The ends were cut back, 3 bases at V and 2 bases at J, with 9 bases in the middle. This chain's CDR3 is CATSDPGRNYGYTF. CDR3 DNA sequence: TGTGCCACCAGTGATCCGGGACGGAACTATGGCTACACCTTC.

The V gene is TRBV5-6, the J gene TRBJ1-4; D may be TRBD1 (6 bases). V lost 5 bases, J lost 7 bases, and 15 bases lay in between. The CDR3 totals 14 residues. Germline V gene sequence: CDR1 SGHDT, CDR2 YYEEEE. CDR3 residues: CASREQGLGEKLFF. As DNA, the CDR3 is TGTGCCAGCAGGGAGCAGGGGCTTGGTGAAAAACTGTTTTTT.

The rearrangement joins TRBV6-1 to TRBJ1-4; D is possibly TRBD1 (6 bases). CDR1 is MNHNS and CDR2 is SASEGT in the germline V gene. V was shortened by 1 base and J by 4 bases, with 10 bases between the two germline ends. CDR3 length equals 15 residues. CDR3 DNA: TGTGCCAGCAGTGAAGTCTGGGGGCGTAATGAAAAACTGTTTTTT. Its protein product is CASSEVWGRNEKLFF.

The V call is TRBV19, the J call TRBJ2-1; the match to TRBD1 covers 7 bases. V trimming: 7 bases; J trimming: 2 bases; junction bases outside the gene matches: 5. Germline lookup yields CDR1 LNHDA and CDR2 SQIVND (reference sequence). This CDR3 region has 14 residues. CDR3 in DNA: TGTGCCAGTACCCAGGGACAGACCTACAATGAGCAGTTCTTC. This codes for CASTQGQTYNEQFF.

This clone has just a few counts. V and J are TRBV29-1 and TRBJ1-1; D gene uncertain. The V gene's germline CDR1 is SQVTM and CDR2 ANQGSEA. The CDR3 extends over 15 amino acids. Trimming removed 8 bases at V and 1 base at J, with 20 bases between. CDR3 in amino acids: CSTEAGMLGNTEAFF. CDR3 nucleotide sequence: TGCAGCACGGAGGCGGGGATGTTGGGGAACACTGAAGCTTTCTTT.

The genes are TRBV3-1 (or the pseudogene TRBV3-2) and TRBJ2-2; TRBD2 might be the D (5 bases). The germline gives CDR1 LGHDT, CDR2 YNNKEL (reference sequence). This CDR3 spans 16 amino acids. Trimming stripped 4 bases from V and 0 bases from J, with 12 bases between. CDR3 amino acids: CASSRWGAPNTGELFF. Here the CDR3 DNA reads TGTGCCAGCAGCCGGTGGGGAGCCCCGAACACCGGGGAGCTGTTTTTT.

The chain recombines TRBV12-3 or TRBV12-4 with TRBJ2-7; no clear D gene. The V end lost 4 bases, the J end lost 2 bases, and 9 bases lay between the germline ends. CDR3 size: 13 residues. The CDR3 spells CASSYDITYEQYF. CDR3 bases: TGTGCCAGCAGTTACGACATTACCTACGAGCAGTACTTC.